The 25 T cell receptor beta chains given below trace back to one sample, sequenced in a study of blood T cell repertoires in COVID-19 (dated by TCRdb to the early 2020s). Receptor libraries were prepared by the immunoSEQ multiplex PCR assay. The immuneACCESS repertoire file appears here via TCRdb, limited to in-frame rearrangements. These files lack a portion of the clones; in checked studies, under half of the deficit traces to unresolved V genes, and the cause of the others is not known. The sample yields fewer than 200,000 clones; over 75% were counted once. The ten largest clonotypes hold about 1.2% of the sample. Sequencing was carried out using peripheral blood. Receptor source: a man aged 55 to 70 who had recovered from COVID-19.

The CDR3 loop reads CASSLIRPEDEQYF. The CDR3 DNA reads TGTGCCAGCAGTTTAATACGCCCCGAGGACGAGCAGTACTTC. The chain uses TRBV27 and TRBJ2-7; D ambiguous. The germline V gene has CDR1 MNHEY and CDR2 SMNVEV (reference sequence). Trimming pared 2 bases from V and 5 bases from J, leaving 13 bases between. The CDR3 length is 14 residues.

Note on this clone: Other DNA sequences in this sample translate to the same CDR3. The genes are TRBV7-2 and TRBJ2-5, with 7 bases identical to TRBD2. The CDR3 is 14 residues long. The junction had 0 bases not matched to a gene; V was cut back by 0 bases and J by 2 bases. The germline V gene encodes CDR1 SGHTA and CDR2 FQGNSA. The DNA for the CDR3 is TGTGCCAGCAGCTTAGCGGGGGGGCAAGAGACCCAGTACTTC. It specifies CASSLAGGQETQYF. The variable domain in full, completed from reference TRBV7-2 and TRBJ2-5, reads GAGVSQSPSNKVTEKGKDVELRCDPISGHTALYWYRQSLGQGLEFLIYFQGNSAPDKSGLPSDRFSAERTGGSVSTLTIQRTQQEDSAVYLCASSLAGGQETQYFGPGTRLLVL.

CDR3: CASSSAGADTQYF. The CDR3 DNA follows: TGTGCCAGCAGTTCGGCAGGGGCCGATACGCAGTATTTT. The chain recombines TRBV12-3 or TRBV12-4 with TRBJ2-3, with a weak D call TRBD1 (6 bases). The V end was cut by 4 bases, the J end by 6 bases, with 11 bases between. The CDR3 covers 13 residues.

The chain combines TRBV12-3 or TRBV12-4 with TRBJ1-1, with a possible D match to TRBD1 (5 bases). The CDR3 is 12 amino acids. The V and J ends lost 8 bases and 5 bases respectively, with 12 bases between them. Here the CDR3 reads CASAQTVTEAFF. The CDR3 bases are TGTGCCAGCGCCCAGACAGTTACTGAAGCTTTCTTT.

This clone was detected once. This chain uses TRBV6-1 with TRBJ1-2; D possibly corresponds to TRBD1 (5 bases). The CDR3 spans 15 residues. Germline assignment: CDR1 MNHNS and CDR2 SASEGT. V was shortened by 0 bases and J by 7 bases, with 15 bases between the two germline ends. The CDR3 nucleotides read TGTGCCAGCAGTGAAGCAGAGAGCAGGGTGGGTGGCTACACCTTC. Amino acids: CASSEAESRVGGYTF.

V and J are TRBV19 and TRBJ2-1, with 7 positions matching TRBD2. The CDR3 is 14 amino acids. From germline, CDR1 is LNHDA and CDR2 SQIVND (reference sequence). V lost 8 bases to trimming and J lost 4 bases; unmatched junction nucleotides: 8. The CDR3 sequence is CASQSGTGYNEQFF. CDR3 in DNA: TGTGCCAGTCAAAGCGGGACGGGATACAATGAGCAGTTCTTC.

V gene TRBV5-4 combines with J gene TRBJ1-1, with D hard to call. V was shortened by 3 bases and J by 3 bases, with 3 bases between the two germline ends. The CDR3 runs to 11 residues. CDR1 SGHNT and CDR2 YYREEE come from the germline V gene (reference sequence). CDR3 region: CASSSYTEAFF. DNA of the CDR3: TGTGCCAGCAGCTCTTACACTGAAGCTTTCTTT.

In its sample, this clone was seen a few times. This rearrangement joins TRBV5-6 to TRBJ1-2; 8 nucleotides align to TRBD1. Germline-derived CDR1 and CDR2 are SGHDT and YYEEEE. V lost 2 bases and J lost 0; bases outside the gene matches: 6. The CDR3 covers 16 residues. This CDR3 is CASSFNRGATNYGYTF. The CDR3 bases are TGTGCCAGCAGCTTCAACAGGGGGGCCACTAACTATGGCTACACCTTC.

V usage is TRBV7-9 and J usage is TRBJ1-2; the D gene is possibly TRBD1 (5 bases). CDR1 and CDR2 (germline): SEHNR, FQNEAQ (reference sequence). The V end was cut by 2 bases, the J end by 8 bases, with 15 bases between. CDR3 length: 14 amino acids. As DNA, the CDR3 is TGTGCCAGCAGCTTATTCGGGGGAGGGGACGGCTACACCTTC. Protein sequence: CASSLFGGGDGYTF.

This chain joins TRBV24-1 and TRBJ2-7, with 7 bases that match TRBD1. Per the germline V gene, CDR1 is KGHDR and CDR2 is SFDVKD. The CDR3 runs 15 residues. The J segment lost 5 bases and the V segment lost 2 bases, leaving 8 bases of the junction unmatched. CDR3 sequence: CATSDSRQGSNEQYF. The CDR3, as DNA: TGTGCCACCAGTGATTCGCGACAGGGTTCTAACGAGCAGTACTTC.

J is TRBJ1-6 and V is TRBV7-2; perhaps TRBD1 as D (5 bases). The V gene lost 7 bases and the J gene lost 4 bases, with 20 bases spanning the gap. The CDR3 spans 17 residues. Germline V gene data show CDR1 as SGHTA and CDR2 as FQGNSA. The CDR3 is CASIPEGQRNYNSPLHF. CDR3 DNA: TGTGCCAGCATCCCGGAGGGGCAGAGAAATTATAATTCACCCCTCCACTTT. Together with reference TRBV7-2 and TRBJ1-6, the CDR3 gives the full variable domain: GAGVSQSPSNKVTEKGKDVELRCDPISGHTALYWYRQSLGQGLEFLIYFQGNSAPDKSGLPSDRFSAERTGGSVSTLTIQRTQQEDSAVYLCASIPEGQRNYNSPLHFGNGTRLTVT.

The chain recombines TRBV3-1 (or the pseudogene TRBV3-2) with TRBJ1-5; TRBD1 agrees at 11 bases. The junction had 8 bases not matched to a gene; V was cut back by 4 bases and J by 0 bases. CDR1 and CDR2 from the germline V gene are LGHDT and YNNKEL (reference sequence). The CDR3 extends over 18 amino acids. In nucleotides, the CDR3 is TGTGCCAGCAGCCCAGGGACAGGGGGAAGATATAGCAATCAGCCCCAGCATTTT. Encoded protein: CASSPGTGGRYSNQPQHF.

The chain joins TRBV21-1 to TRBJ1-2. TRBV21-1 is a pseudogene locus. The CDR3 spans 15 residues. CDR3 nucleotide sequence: TGTGCCAGCAGTAAGAGGGCGGGAACTAACTATGGCTACACCTTC. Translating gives CASSKRAGTNYGYTF.

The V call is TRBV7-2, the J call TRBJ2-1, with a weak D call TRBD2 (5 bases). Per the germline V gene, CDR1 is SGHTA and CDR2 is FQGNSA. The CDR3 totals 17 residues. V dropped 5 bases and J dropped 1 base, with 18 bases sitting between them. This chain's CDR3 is CASSVPLADYSYNEQFF. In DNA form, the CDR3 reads TGTGCCAGCAGCGTCCCCTTAGCAGACTATTCCTACAATGAGCAGTTCTTC.

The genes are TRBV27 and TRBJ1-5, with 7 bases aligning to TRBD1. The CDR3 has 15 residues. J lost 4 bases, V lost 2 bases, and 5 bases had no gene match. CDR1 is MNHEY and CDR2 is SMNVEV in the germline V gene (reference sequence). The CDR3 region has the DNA TGTGCCAGCAGTTTAGACAGGGTGGGGAATCAGCCCCAGCATTTT. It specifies CASSLDRVGNQPQHF.

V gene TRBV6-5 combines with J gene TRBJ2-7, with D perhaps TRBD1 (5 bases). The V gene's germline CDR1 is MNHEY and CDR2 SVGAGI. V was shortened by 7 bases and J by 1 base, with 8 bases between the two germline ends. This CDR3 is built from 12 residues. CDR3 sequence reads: CASTQASYEQYF. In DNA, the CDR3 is TGTGCCAGCACACAGGCTTCCTACGAGCAGTACTTC.

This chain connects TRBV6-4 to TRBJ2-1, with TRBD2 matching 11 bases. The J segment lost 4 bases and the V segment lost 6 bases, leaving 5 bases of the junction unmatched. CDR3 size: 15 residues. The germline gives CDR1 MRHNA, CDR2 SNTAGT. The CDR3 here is CASSPLAGGYNEQFF. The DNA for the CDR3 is TGTGCCAGCAGCCCTCTAGCGGGGGGTTACAATGAGCAGTTCTTC.

The CDR3 nucleotides are TGTGCCAGCAGCCTCCGGGACAGGGCAACAGATACGCAGTATTTT. This codes for CASSLRDRATDTQYF. V is TRBV6-6 and J is TRBJ2-3; TRBD1 agrees at 9 bases. With V trimmed by 6 bases and J by 3 bases, 7 bases remained unmatched. Germline loops: CDR1 MNHNY, CDR2 SVGAGI (reference sequence). The CDR3 runs to 15 residues.

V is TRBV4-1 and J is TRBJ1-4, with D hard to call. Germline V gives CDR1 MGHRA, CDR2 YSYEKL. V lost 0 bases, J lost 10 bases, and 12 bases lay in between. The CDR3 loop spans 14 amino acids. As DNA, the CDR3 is TGCGCCAGCAGCCAAGAACTTCCCCGGGGAAAACTGTTTTTT. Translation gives CASSQELPRGKLFF.

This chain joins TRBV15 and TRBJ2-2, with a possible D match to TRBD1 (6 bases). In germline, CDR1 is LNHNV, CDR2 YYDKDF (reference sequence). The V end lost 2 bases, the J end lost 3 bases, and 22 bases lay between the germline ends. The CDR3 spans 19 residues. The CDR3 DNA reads TGTGCCACCAGCAGAACAGGGAGCAGCACTCAAAAGGACACCGGGGAGCTGTTTTTT. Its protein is CATSRTGSSTQKDTGELFF. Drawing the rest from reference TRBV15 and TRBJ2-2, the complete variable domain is DAMVIQNPRYQVTQFGKPVTLSCSQTLNHNVMYWYQQKSSQAPKLLFHYYDKDFNNEADTPDNFQSRRPNTSFCFLDIRSPGLGDTAMYLCATSRTGSSTQKDTGELFFGEGSRLTVL.

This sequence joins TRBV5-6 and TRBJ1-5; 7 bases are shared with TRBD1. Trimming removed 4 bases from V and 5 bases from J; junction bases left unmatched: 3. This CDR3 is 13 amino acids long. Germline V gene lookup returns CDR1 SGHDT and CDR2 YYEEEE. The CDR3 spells CASSPRGDQPQHF. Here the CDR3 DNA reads TGTGCCAGCAGCCCCAGGGGGGATCAGCCCCAGCATTTT.

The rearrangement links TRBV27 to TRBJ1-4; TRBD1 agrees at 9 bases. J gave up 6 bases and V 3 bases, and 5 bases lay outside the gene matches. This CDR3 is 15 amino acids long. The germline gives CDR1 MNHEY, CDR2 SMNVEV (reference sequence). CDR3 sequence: CASSLSGQGYEKLFF. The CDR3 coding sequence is TGTGCCAGCAGTTTGAGTGGACAGGGGTATGAAAAACTGTTTTTT.

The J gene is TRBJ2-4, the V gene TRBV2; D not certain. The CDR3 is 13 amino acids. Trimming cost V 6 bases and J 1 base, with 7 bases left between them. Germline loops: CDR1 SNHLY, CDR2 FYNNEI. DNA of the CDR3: TGTGCCAGCAGCCTCGAGGCCAAAAACATTCAGTACTTC. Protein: CASSLEAKNIQYF.

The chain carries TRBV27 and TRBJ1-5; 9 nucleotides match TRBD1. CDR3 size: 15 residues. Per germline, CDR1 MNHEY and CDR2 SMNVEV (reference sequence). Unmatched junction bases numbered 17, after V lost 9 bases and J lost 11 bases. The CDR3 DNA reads TGTGCCAGTAGCCCTACGGGACAGGGTAGGAAGTCCCAGCATTTT. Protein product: CASSPTGQGRKSQHF.

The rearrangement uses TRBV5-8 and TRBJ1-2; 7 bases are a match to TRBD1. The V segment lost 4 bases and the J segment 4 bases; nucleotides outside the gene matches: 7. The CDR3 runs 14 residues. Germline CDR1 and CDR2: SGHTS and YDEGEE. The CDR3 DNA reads TGTGCCAGCAGCCCCCGCCGGGACAGCTATGGCTACACCTTC. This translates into CASSPRRDSYGYTF.